The clone carrying this TCR beta chain came up a few times. Its matching antigen is unknown. This record comes from a study of blood T cells in healthy people across ages. Study results and limitations: Estimates of total diversity, which came from one million sequenced T cells, were considered to be underestimates.

Approximately 10 milliliters was the volume of peripheral blood drawn from each donor. Alongside a J-beta primer mix, a sample-barcoded 5' primer served in a second PCR lasting 7 to 11 cycles. Each CDR3 protein gets one entry after TCRdb re-called the 5' RACE reads with MiXCR. The sample contains 550,000 to 750,000 distinct CDR3 sequences, roughly 21% of which appear only once. The clonotype originates from a man between 70 and 80 years old in good health. The sequenced sample was blood.

CDR3 residues: CASSQGSGRTATNEKLFF. The CDR3, as DNA: TGCGCCAGCAGCCAAGGAAGTGGAAGAACTGCAACTAATGAAAAACTGTTTTTT. The rearrangement joins TRBV4-1 to TRBJ1-4; D is uncertain. Germline CDR1 MGHRA, CDR2 YSYEKL. The CDR3 has 18 amino acids. V gave up 1 base and J gave up 0 bases, with 15 bases separating them.